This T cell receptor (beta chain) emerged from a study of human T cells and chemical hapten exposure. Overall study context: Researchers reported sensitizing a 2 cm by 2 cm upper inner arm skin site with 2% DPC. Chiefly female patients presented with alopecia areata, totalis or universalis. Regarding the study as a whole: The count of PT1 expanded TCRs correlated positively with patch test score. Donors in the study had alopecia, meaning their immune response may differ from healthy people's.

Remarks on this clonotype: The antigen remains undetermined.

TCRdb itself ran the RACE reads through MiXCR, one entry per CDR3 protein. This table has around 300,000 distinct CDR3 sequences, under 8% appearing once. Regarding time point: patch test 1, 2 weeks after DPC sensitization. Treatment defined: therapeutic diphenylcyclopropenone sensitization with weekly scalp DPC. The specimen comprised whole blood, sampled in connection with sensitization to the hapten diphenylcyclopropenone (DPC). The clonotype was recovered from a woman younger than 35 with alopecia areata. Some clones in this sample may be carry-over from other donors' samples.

The CDR3 region is CASSLSPAGVSYGYTF. The CDR3, as DNA: TGTGCCAGCAGTTTATCTCCGGCAGGGGTTAGCTATGGCTACACCTTC. The rearrangement uses TRBV27 and TRBJ1-2; maybe TRBD1 (6 bases). The germline V gene has CDR1 MNHEY and CDR2 SMNVEV (reference sequence). Between the trimmed V and J ends, which lost 0 bases and 4 bases, there was a span of 15 bases. The CDR3 is 16 amino acids.